This TCR beta chain was obtained from a study of T cell repertoires in cytomegalovirus infection. Across the whole study: Both a matching HLA type and CMV infection were indicated by public TCR beta signatures.

Study results and caveats: Dominant in the ex vivo response were TCR beta clonotypes restricted by HLA-C and specific for CMV. Public TCR beta family frequency separated CMV-and-HLA carriers, including in an independent cohort.

From the reads, TCRdb called clonotypes with MiXCR, one entry per CDR3 protein. The repertoire holds 350,000 to 550,000 distinct CDR3 sequences, with roughly 30% as singletons. Comment on this clonotype: Its target is unknown.

The sample taken for sequencing was PBMCs. The receptor was isolated from a human donor in good health (CMV status not recorded). Some clones in this sample may be carry-over from other donors' samples.

CDR3 region: CASGLVRSARLCDQPQHF. The CDR3 coding sequence is TGTGCTAGTGGTTTGGTACGTTCTGCCAGGCTTTGCGATCAGCCCCAGCATTTT. The rearrangement uses TRBV12-5 and TRBJ1-5; unclear D gene. CDR1 is LGHNT, CDR2 FRNRAP, per germline. V lost 0 bases, J lost 5 bases, and 20 bases lay in between. The CDR3 runs 18 residues. Full variable domain (outside the CDR3, taken from reference TRBV12-5 and TRBJ1-5): DARVTQTPRHKVTEMGQEVTMRCQPILGHNTVFWYRQTMMQGLELLAYFRNRAPLDDSGMPKDRFSAEMPDATLATLKIQPSEPRDSAVYFCASGLVRSARLCDQPQHFGDGTRLSIL.